This T cell receptor beta chain emerged from a study of immune characterization of retroperitoneal liposarcoma. Each CDR3 protein is one row after TCRdb ran MiXCR on the PCR reads. The top ten hold around 46% of the sample, which has about 3,000 distinct CDR3 sequences, less than 45% seen once. This clonotype was seen a handful of times. The CDR3 consists of 15 residues. V shed 10 bases and J 5 bases; nucleotides not matched to a gene: 12. The V gene is TRBV12-3 or TRBV12-4, the J gene TRBJ2-1; 9 bases map to TRBD2. The sample taken for sequencing was tumor tissue. This clonotype was obtained from a male donor with retroperitoneal liposarcoma. CDR3 DNA sequence: TGTGCCACCTCTCCCCCCGCTAGCGGGAACAATGAGCAGTTCTTC. Translation: CATSPPASGNNEQFF.